This T cell receptor (beta chain) stems from a study of blood T cell repertoires in COVID-19. About the study: Researchers got acute and convalescent COVID-19 samples from the United States, Italy and Spain.

Recovery meant two consecutive negative NP/OP PCR tests, professional clearance, or resolved symptoms. V lost 3 bases to trimming and J lost 2 bases; unmatched junction nucleotides: 3. CDR3 length: 15 amino acids. Per the germline V gene, CDR1 is SGHNT and CDR2 is YYREEE (reference sequence). Profiling relied on immunoSEQ multiplex PCR, and the TCRdb table lists in-frame clones only, not all of them. The sample yields about 280,000 clones, approximately 90% seen once. The specimen was PBMCs or T cells enriched from blood (not recorded which). The clonotype originates from a woman aged 40 to 50 who had recovered from COVID-19. The rearrangement joins TRBV5-4 to TRBJ2-7; 12 bases are shared with TRBD2. The CDR3 loop reads CASSSGLAGPYEQYF. As DNA, the CDR3 is TGTGCCAGCAGCTCCGGACTAGCGGGACCCTACGAGCAGTACTTC.